This is a list of T cell receptor beta chains from one sample in a study of graft-versus-host responses after intestinal transplantation. These receptors lack a known antigen. Data came from immunoSEQ multiplex PCR; TCRdb stores just in-frame clones and leaves some out. The table has approximately 94,000 clones, about 90% seen once. This material consisted of unstimulated CD4+ T cells sorted from spleen or lymph node cells, taken before transplant. The receptor source for this set is a human donor who was the organ donor for an intestinal transplant. The CDR3 runs from the conserved cysteine through the conserved F or W. A D gene is named only where the DNA matches it firmly. Only part of the rows carry a size: once, few, many, or a class if the clone is expanded.

j_call,clone_size,v_call,d_call,cdr3_nt,cdr3_aa
TRBJ1-5,once,TRBV6-1,.,TGTGCCAGCCTGATCGGCCCCTTCCCCAATCAGCCCCAGCATTTT,CASLIGPFPNQPQHF
TRBJ1-4,.,TRBV19,.,TGTGCCAGTCGAGAGAATGAAAAACTGTTTTTT,CASRENEKLFF
TRBJ1-1,.,TRBV19,.,TGTGCCAGTACCCCAGGGACTTTGAACACTGAAGCTTTCTTT,CASTPGTLNTEAFF
TRBJ2-1,.,TRBV11-2,TRBD1,TGTGCCAGCAACGAACTGGGGACAGGGAACAATGAGCAGTTCTTC,CASNELGTGNNEQFF
TRBJ2-7,.,TRBV4-2,.,TGTGCCAGCAGCCAAGCTGGGGCCGGCGGGCTCTCCTACGAGCAGTACTTC,CASSQAGAGGLSYEQYF
TRBJ2-2,.,TRBV7-3,.,TGTGCCAGCAGCGTACAGGGCCCCGGGGAGCTGTTTTTT,CASSVQGPGELFF
TRBJ1-1,.,TRBV19,.,TGTGCCAGTAGTATCACAGGGAACACTGAAGCTTTCTTT,CASSITGNTEAFF
TRBJ1-1,.,TRBV2,.,TGTGCCACAGAGAGAGACAGACTGAACACTGAAGCTTTCTTT,CATERDRLNTEAFF
TRBJ1-5,.,TRBV5-1,.,TGCGCCAGCAGCTTGACCGTTGATCAGCCCCAGCATTTT,CASSLTVDQPQHF
TRBJ1-6,.,TRBV5-1,.,TGCGCCAGCAGCCCTACAACCGACAGGCCAAAAGATTCACCCCTCCACTTT,CASSPTTDRPKDSPLHF
TRBJ1-2,.,TRBV11-2,TRBD1,TGTGCCAGCAGCTTACCGCTACAGGGGAACTATGGCTACACCTTC,CASSLPLQGNYGYTF
TRBJ1-2,.,TRBV30,TRBD1,TGTGCCTGGAGGGTGGGACAGGGTCTCTATGGCTACACCTTC,CAWRVGQGLYGYTF
TRBJ1-5,.,TRBV6-1,.,TGTGCCAGCGGTAGCGTGGTGGGCAATCAGCCCCAGCATTTT,CASGSVVGNQPQHF
TRBJ2-7,.,TRBV19,.,TGTGCCAGCCGACAGGCCCTATCCTACGAGCAGTACTTC,CASRQALSYEQYF
TRBJ2-3,once,TRBV20-1,.,TGCAGTGCCCTTTTGGGAGATACGCAGTATTTT,CSALLGDTQYF
TRBJ2-3,.,TRBV10-3,TRBD1,TGTGCCATCAGTGATAGAGGGGGCGCGAAGAATACGCAGTATTTT,CAISDRGGAKNTQYF
TRBJ2-7,.,TRBV30,TRBD1,TGTGCCTGGAGTCCCGGGACAGGGGATCCCTACGAGCAGTACTTC,CAWSPGTGDPYEQYF
TRBJ1-2,.,TRBV14,.,TGTGCCAGCCCGTTCGTAGGGTGGGCCTATGGCTACACCTTC,CASPFVGWAYGYTF
TRBJ2-3,.,TRBV7-3,TRBD2,TGTGCCAGCACCCCCTCGGGACTACGCACAGATACGCAGTATTTT,CASTPSGLRTDTQYF
TRBJ1-6,.,TRBV28,.,TGTGCCAGCAGTTTACTCAGGGTGACTTCACCCCTCCACTTT,CASSLLRVTSPLHF
TRBJ2-7,.,TRBV5-6,TRBD1,TGTGCCAGCAGCTACTTACGACAGGGGGGATACGAGCAGTACTTC,CASSYLRQGGYEQYF
TRBJ1-5,.,TRBV5-1,.,TGCGCCAGCAGCTTGGGGACCGATTCCTCGCCCCAGCATTTT,CASSLGTDSSPQHF
TRBJ1-3,.,TRBV10-1,.,TGCGCCAGCAGTGAGATGCCGGGCCGAAACACCATATATTTT,CASSEMPGRNTIYF
TRBJ2-7,.,TRBV4-1,.,TGCGCCAGCAGCCGGAATGTTCGGGTTGGCGAGCAGTACTTC,CASSRNVRVGEQYF
TRBJ2-1,.,TRBV2,TRBD2,TGTGCCAGCAGTGTGCCGGGGGGGTTGTACAATGAGCAGTTCTTC,CASSVPGGLYNEQFF
TRBJ1-1,.,TRBV2,.,TGTGCCTCCAGAGAGAACACTGAAGCTTTCTTT,CASRENTEAFF
TRBJ2-3,few,TRBV29-1,TRBD2,TGCAGCGCAGCGACTAGCGGGGGCGCAGATACGCAGTATTTT,CSAATSGGADTQYF
TRBJ1-1,.,TRBV6-5,.,TGTGCCAGCAGTTACAGGACAATTAGGGAGGCTGAAGCTTTCTTT,CASSYRTIREAEAFF
TRBJ1-1,.,TRBV7-9,.,TGTGCCAGCAGCGAGCGGGGACTGAACACTGAAGCTTTCTTT,CASSERGLNTEAFF
TRBJ1-2,.,TRBV18,.,TGTGCCAGCTCACCACCGGACAGAAGCTATGGCTACACCTTC,CASSPPDRSYGYTF
TRBJ2-7,.,TRBV5-1,TRBD1,TGCGCCAGCAGCTGGGGACAGGCTTCCTACGAGCAGTACTTC,CASSWGQASYEQYF
TRBJ1-4,.,TRBV5-1,TRBD1,TGCGCCAGCAGCTTGGCCAGGGGGGATGAAAAACTGTTTTTT,CASSLARGDEKLFF
TRBJ1-4,.,TRBV2,.,TGTGCCAGCGGGGGAGTGTTATGGGCAAAACTGTTTTTT,CASGGVLWAKLFF
TRBJ2-7,.,TRBV6-1,TRBD2,TGTGCCAGTGGAGCGGGGTCTTACGAGCAGTACTTC,CASGAGSYEQYF
TRBJ1-1,.,TRBV6-1,TRBD1,TGTGCCAGCAAAAAACAGGGGGCGGCGACTGAAGCTTTCTTT,CASKKQGAATEAFF
TRBJ2-3,.,TRBV10-3,.,TGTGCCACCCAGACAGGTATAACAGATACGCAGTATTTT,CATQTGITDTQYF
TRBJ1-5,once,TRBV13,TRBD1,TGTGCCAGCAGCTTGGGGACAGGTCCGGGTTTTCAGCCCCAGCATTTT,CASSLGTGPGFQPQHF
TRBJ2-3,.,TRBV7-2,TRBD2,TGTGCCAGCAGCTTACCGACTAGCGGGGGCCCCACAGATACGCAGTATTTT,CASSLPTSGGPTDTQYF
TRBJ2-7,.,TRBV6-6,.,TGTGCCAGCAGGGGCGGCGGTGGGGGGCAGTACTTC,CASRGGGGGQYF
TRBJ2-5,.,TRBV6-9,.,TGTGCCAGCAGTTACGGAGAGACCCAGTACTTC,CASSYGETQYF
TRBJ1-1,.,TRBV5-8,.,TGTGCCAGCAGCTTGTCGTACGGGGGAATGAACACTGAAGCTTTCTTT,CASSLSYGGMNTEAFF
TRBJ2-6,few,TRBV28,.,TGTGCCACCAGGAGGGGCTCTGGGGCCAACGTCCTGACTTTC,CATRRGSGANVLTF